This TCR beta chain came from a study of metastatic and nonmetastatic thyroid tumors. No treatment of any kind had been given to any patient before thyroid surgery. TCRdb reanalyzed the PCR reads with MiXCR. Counted here are more than 5,500 clones, roughly two fifths occurring once; the ten biggest clones make up 20% to 25%. Study-level points and caveats: The reported finding was significantly higher TCR beta diversity in malignant thyroid tumors relative to benign nodules, in blood and tumor.

Comment on this clone: The antigen remains unidentified.

Germline-derived CDR1 and CDR2 are SGHRS and YFSETQ. With 4 bases removed from V and 1 base from J, the gap between germline ends came to 11 bases. The CDR3 has 15 residues. This TCR came from a female donor with papillary thyroid cancer or a benign thyroid nodule (not recorded which). Some clones in this sample may be carry-over from other donors' samples. The rearrangement links TRBV5-1 to TRBJ2-2; tentative D call: TRBD2 (5 bases). Sequenced sample: tumor tissue. CDR3 nucleotides: TGCGCCAGCAGCCGGTTGGGAGAGAACACCGGGGAGCTGTTTTTT. Its protein product is CASSRLGENTGELFF.